This entry lists 27 T cell receptor beta chains sequenced from one sample in a study of T-cell memory formation after mild COVID-19. One entry per CDR3 protein, called by TCRdb with MiXCR from the 5' RACE reads. The sample includes a few hundred thousand distinct CDR3 sequences, approximately 16% of them seen just once. The sequenced material came from PBMCs or a T cell subset sorted from them (not recorded which). These receptors all come from a man aged 18 to 29 who had mild COVID-19 (a few samples of this study predate the infection). Cell type and time point are not known.

This clonotype has only a few counts. One junction end does not reproduce the germline sequence, and a read error may be involved. The V and J genes are TRBV7-7 and TRBJ2-5; TRBD2 matches 9 bases. The CDR3 is 15 residues long. The germline gives CDR1 SSHAT, CDR2 FNYEAQ (reference sequence). This CDR3 is CASSLNGGGEETQYF. In nucleotides, the CDR3 is TGTGCTAGCAGCTTGAACGGCGGGGGGGAGGAGACCCAGTACTTC.

This clonotype was picked up a small number of times. The chain uses TRBV5-1 and TRBJ1-2; D might be TRBD1 (6 bases). This CDR3 has 14 amino acids. The V end was cut by 2 bases, the J end by 4 bases, with 12 bases between. CDR1 and CDR2 from the germline V gene are SGHRS and YFSETQ. CDR3 sequence reads: CASSFGGGPYGYTF. The CDR3 coding sequence is TGCGCCAGCAGCTTCGGAGGGGGGCCCTATGGCTACACCTTC.

This clonotype was observed at least ten times. The J gene is TRBJ2-3, the V gene TRBV7-8, with TRBD1 as a possible D gene (5 bases). CDR1 SGHVS and CDR2 FQNEAQ come from the germline V gene. V gave up 1 base and J gave up 2 bases, with 10 bases separating them. The CDR3 is 15 residues long. CDR3 amino acids: CASSLEGAATDTQYF. The CDR3 DNA follows: TGTGCCAGCAGCTTAGAAGGGGCCGCCACAGATACGCAGTATTTT.

In its sample, this clonotype was seen a few times. The CDR3 reads CSVEEGDRRNQPQHF. In DNA form, the CDR3 reads TGCAGCGTTGAAGAGGGGGACAGGCGCAATCAGCCCCAGCATTTT. The rearrangement uses TRBV29-1 and TRBJ1-5, with 8 bases identical to TRBD1. After removal of 0 bases from V and 2 bases from J, the junction contained 3 bases not matched to a gene. CDR1 is SQVTM, CDR2 ANQGSEA, per germline. CDR3 length: 15 residues.

This clonotype has ten or more counts. V usage is TRBV12-3 or TRBV12-4 and J usage is TRBJ2-1, with D tentatively TRBD2 (6 bases). V lost 0 bases and J lost 1, with 7 bases in between. This CDR3 is built from 15 residues. The CDR3 nucleotides are TGTGCCAGCAGTTTAGCGGGGGGTTCCTACAATGAGCAGTTCTTC. Translation: CASSLAGGSYNEQFF.

This clonotype was seen a few times. The chain couples TRBV12-3 or TRBV12-4 to TRBJ1-2, with 8 bases matching TRBD1. With 6 bases clipped from V and 8 bases from J, the junction kept 11 bases outside the gene matches. There are 14 residues in the CDR3. The CDR3 loop reads CASSLRGPEGGYTF. CDR3 DNA: TGTGCCAGCAGCCTCAGGGGGCCGGAGGGCGGCTACACCTTC.

This clonotype was observed a handful of times. The chain has TRBV4-3 and TRBJ2-3; either TRBD1 or TRBD2 may fit D (5 bases each). The CDR3 has 16 residues. V lost 1 base and J lost 0, with 11 bases in between. Germline CDR1 reads LGHNA; CDR2 reads YSLEER. CDR3 sequence reads: CASSQVGVHSTDTQYF. In DNA form, the CDR3 reads TGCGCCAGCAGCCAAGTGGGGGTCCACAGCACAGATACGCAGTATTTT.

This clonotype has ten or more counts. The chain carries TRBV18 and TRBJ2-3, with D possibly TRBD1 on 5 matching bases. V was pared by 6 bases and J by 2 bases, with 12 bases between. CDR1 is KGHSH and CDR2 is LQKENI in the germline V gene. This CDR3 is 14 amino acids long. CDR3 protein: CASSGDSPTDTQYF. CDR3 sequence (DNA): TGTGCCAGCTCTGGCGACAGCCCCACAGATACGCAGTATTTT.

This clonotype occurred a few times. This chain links TRBV15 with TRBJ2-5, with D uncertain. The CDR3 loop spans 13 amino acids. The V gene lost 0 bases and the J gene lost 5 bases, with 7 bases spanning the gap. Germline-derived CDR1 and CDR2 are LNHNV and YYDKDF (reference sequence). The CDR3 protein is CATSRDPGETQYF. DNA of the CDR3: TGTGCCACCAGCAGAGACCCTGGGGAGACCCAGTACTTC.

This clonotype was detected only a few times. DNA of the CDR3: TGTGCCTGGAGCCTCGGGACCTACAATGAGCAGTTCTTC. This sequence encodes CAWSLGTYNEQFF. The gene calls are TRBV30 and TRBJ2-1; D is possibly TRBD2 (5 bases). The V end lost 3 bases, the J end lost 2 bases, and 8 bases lay between the germline ends. CDR3 size: 13 residues. Per germline, CDR1 GTSNPN and CDR2 SVGIG (reference sequence).

This clonotype was counted between two and nine times. The V call is TRBV7-2, the J call TRBJ2-7; 9 bases are shared with TRBD1. The CDR3 contains 14 residues. Germline CDR1 reads SGHTA; CDR2 reads FQGNSA. J lost 6 bases, V lost 5 bases, and 8 bases had no gene match. The CDR3 DNA follows: TGTGCCAGCAGCACCCGGGACAGGGTCAGCGAGCAGTACTTC. This encodes CASSTRDRVSEQYF.

At least ten counts were recorded for this clonotype. This chain links TRBV5-1 with TRBJ2-1; 7 nucleotides agree with TRBD2. The CDR3 covers 17 residues. Unmatched junction bases numbered 10, after V lost 4 bases and J lost 0 bases. Germline V CDR1 and CDR2: SGHRS, YFSETQ. For the CDR3, the DNA is TGCGCCAGCAGCCCACGTCAAGCGGGGAGCTCCTACAATGAGCAGTTCTTC. Translating gives CASSPRQAGSSYNEQFF.

This clonotype was counted a few times. The V and J genes are TRBV20-1 and TRBJ2-3; D may be TRBD2 (5 bases). This CDR3 is built from 13 residues. Germline CDR1 DFQATT, CDR2 SNEGSKA (reference sequence). Between the trimmed V and J ends, which lost 6 bases and 3 bases, there was a span of 13 bases. CDR3: CSAVQGLTDTQYF. CDR3 sequence (DNA): TGCAGTGCCGTACAAGGACTGACAGATACGCAGTATTTT.

This clonotype was detected a few times. The genes are TRBV20-1 and TRBJ1-5, with D maybe TRBD1 (6 bases). V lost 1 base and J 4 bases, leaving 11 bases between the germline ends. Germline V gene data show CDR1 as DFQATT and CDR2 as SNEGSKA (reference sequence). The CDR3 is made up of 14 amino acids. The CDR3 DNA reads as TGCAGTGCTAGAGCGACAGGCCCAAATCAGCCCCAGCATTTT. Translation gives CSARATGPNQPQHF.

The chain carries TRBV3-1 and TRBJ1-2; TRBD1 matches 12 bases. The CDR3 consists of 14 residues. From germline, CDR1 is LGHDT and CDR2 YNNKEL (reference sequence). The J segment lost 9 bases and the V segment lost 1 base, leaving 3 bases of the junction unmatched. The CDR3 loop is CASSQAGQGASYTF. CDR3 coding DNA: TGTGCCAGCAGCCAAGCGGGACAGGGGGCAAGCTACACCTTC.

In this sample, this clonotype turned up many times. This chain connects TRBV10-1 to TRBJ2-3; D is uncertain. CDR1 and CDR2 from the germline V gene are WNHNN and SYGVQD (reference sequence). The CDR3 runs 14 residues. V lost 2 bases and J lost 2, with 8 bases in between. The CDR3 sequence: CASSEEFLTDTQYF. DNA for the CDR3: TGCGCCAGCAGTGAGGAATTTCTCACAGATACGCAGTATTTT.

This chain links TRBV28 with TRBJ2-7; TRBD2 might be the D (5 bases). This CDR3 is built from 14 residues. The germline V gene has CDR1 MDHEN and CDR2 SYDVKM. V was shortened by 3 bases and J by 5 bases, with 14 bases between the two germline ends. CDR3 DNA sequence: TGTGCCAGCAGTTTCCGGGGTGGTAGGAACGAGCAGTACGTC. This encodes CASSFRGGRNEQYV.

V usage is TRBV5-1 and J usage is TRBJ2-2; 7 bases map to TRBD2. The CDR3 has 14 residues. V dropped 0 bases and J dropped 5; count of bases not matched to a gene: 1. Germline V gene lookup returns CDR1 SGHRS and CDR2 YFSETQ. The CDR3 DNA sequence: TGCGCCAGCAGCTTGGCAGCGGGAACCGGGGAGCTGTTTTTT. Translated: CASSLAAGTGELFF.

The rearrangement uses TRBV20-1 and TRBJ1-1; the D gene is possibly TRBD1 (5 bases). The V end lost 3 bases, the J end lost 8 bases, and 22 bases lay between the germline ends. Germline V gene lookup returns CDR1 DFQATT and CDR2 SNEGSKA (reference sequence). The CDR3 is made up of 15 amino acids. The CDR3 DNA is TGCAGTGCTAGCCTCCCGGGACCGCAAATAAGGGAAGCTTTCTTT. Amino acids: CSASLPGPQIREAFF.

As DNA, the CDR3 is TGTGCCAGCAGTGTCAGGGGTGACTATGGCTACACCTTC. It translates to CASSVRGDYGYTF. This chain connects TRBV12-3 or TRBV12-4 to TRBJ1-2, with a possible D match to TRBD1 (6 bases). V was cut by 5 bases and J by 3 bases, with 10 bases left in between. The CDR3 is 13 amino acids.

A single count supports this clonotype. This rearrangement joins TRBV21-1 to TRBJ1-2. TRBV21-1 is assigned pseudogene status. The CDR3 has 15 residues. The CDR3 spells CASSIVTRAYYGYTF. The CDR3 nucleotides read TGTGCCAGCAGCATAGTGACTAGGGCCTACTATGGCTACACCTTC.

This clonotype has only a few counts. V and J are TRBV10-2 and TRBJ2-5, with D perhaps given as TRBD1 or TRBD2 (5 bases each). The CDR3 spans 14 residues. The germline CDR1 and CDR2 sequences are WSHSY and SAAADI. V lost 8 bases, J lost 5 bases, and 18 bases lay in between. CDR3 in DNA: TGCGCCAGCGCCCCTGGGACGGCATGGGAGACCCAGTACTTC. It codes for CASAPGTAWETQYF.

This chain joins TRBV25-1 and TRBJ2-4, with D possibly TRBD1 on 5 matching bases. CDR3 length equals 12 residues. Per the germline V gene, CDR1 is MGHDK and CDR2 is SYGVNS. Trimming shortened V by 7 bases and J by 6 bases, and 10 bases separated the two germline ends. For the CDR3, the DNA is TGTGCCAGCAAGGATCAGGGAAACATTCAGTACTTC. This encodes CASKDQGNIQYF.

This clonotype was recorded many times. J is TRBJ1-4 and V is TRBV20-1; the D is unclear. Trimming stripped 6 bases from V and 13 bases from J, with 15 bases between. Germline CDR1 DFQATT, CDR2 SNEGSKA (reference sequence). The CDR3 length is 11 residues. The CDR3: CSATGPRGLFF. The CDR3, as DNA: TGCAGTGCAACCGGGCCCCGCGGACTGTTTTTT.

The table lists this clonotype with many counts. The chain has TRBV4-3 and TRBJ2-3, with no clear D. Germline CDR1 reads LGHNA; CDR2 reads YSLEER. The CDR3 consists of 13 residues. Trimming shortened V by 0 bases and J by 10 bases, and 11 bases separated the two germline ends. CDR3 amino acids: CASSQDHGPAQYF. The CDR3 DNA follows: TGCGCCAGCAGCCAAGATCACGGCCCTGCGCAGTATTTT.

The table lists this clonotype with a few counts. The chain links TRBV6-2 or TRBV6-3 to TRBJ2-1; TRBD2 matches at 10 bases. With V trimmed by 8 bases and J by 1 base, 2 bases remained unmatched. CDR1 is MNHEY and CDR2 is SVGEGT in the germline V gene. This CDR3 is 14 amino acids long. CDR3 DNA: TGTGCCAGCGATAGCGGGGGGTCCTACAATGAGCAGTTCTTC. Protein: CASDSGGSYNEQFF.

This clonotype was observed at least ten times. The chain joins TRBV12-3 or TRBV12-4 to TRBJ2-7; 8 nucleotides agree with TRBD1. This CDR3 is 13 amino acids long. With V trimmed by 5 bases and J by 4 bases, 4 bases remained unmatched. This CDR3 is CASSPDRGYEQYV. As DNA, the CDR3 is TGTGCCAGCAGTCCCGACAGGGGATACGAGCAGTACGTC.